A selection of T cell receptor beta chains follows, all from one sample in a study of T cells after posttransplantation cyclophosphamide. The data were produced by immunoSEQ multiplex PCR, yet TCRdb's version contains in-frame clones alone and is incomplete. The sample has thousands of clones, roughly 75% seen once; the top ten hold 34%. Sequencing used PBMCs, obtained after allogeneic stem cell transplant with posttransplant cyclophosphamide. The source of these receptors is a male patient aged 60-69 years who received an allogeneic stem cell transplant from an unrelated donor, was CMV-positive, and had no GVHD. Some T cells may be the graft donor's. Each CDR3 is given with its conserved first and last residue.

J gene | V gene | CDR3 protein
TRBJ1-5 | TRBV28 | CASSLRGMGSNQPQHF
TRBJ2-5 | TRBV10-1 | CATRSARSLYQETQYF
TRBJ1-3 | TRBV18 | CASSGGNSGNTIYF
TRBJ2-3 | TRBV9 | CASSGGGADTQYF
TRBJ2-1 | TRBV7-8 | CASSLSSVFRDSFREQFF
TRBJ2-2 | TRBV7-2 | CASSPRQDTGELFF
TRBJ1-4 | TRBV6-1 | CASKQGVSEKLFF
TRBJ2-2 | TRBV7-9 | CASKTGTRNTGELFF
TRBJ2-1 | TRBV15 | CATSTGKASGYNEQFF
TRBJ2-5 | TRBV10-3 | CAISDGVQETQYF
TRBJ2-7 | TRBV5-5 | CASSLSSGSYEQYF
TRBJ2-4 | TRBV5-1 | CASSTAGGWNIQYF
TRBJ1-1 | TRBV6-6 | CASSSGAFEAFF
TRBJ2-3 | TRBV5-1 | CATRPIAGANTDTQYF
TRBJ1-3 | TRBV27 | CASSPSVGNTIYF
TRBJ2-3 | TRBV7-8 | CASSPPRGRAGGVTDTQYF
TRBJ2-2 | TRBV9 | CASSVASPGELFF
TRBJ2-5 | TRBV7-2 | CASSLRSGRGQETQYF
TRBJ2-7 | TRBV5-5 | CASSYRHSENAYEQYF
TRBJ1-2 | TRBV19 | CASSVGQVNYGYTF
TRBJ1-2 | TRBV7-9 | CASSLGQQTGTYGYTF
TRBJ1-2 | TRBV5-4 | CASSSGQGAGGYTF
TRBJ1-2 | TRBV18 | CASSPWQGFDYGYTF
TRBJ1-5 | TRBV28 | CASSPNPGTSYSNQPQHF
TRBJ1-2 | TRBV6-5 | CASSYSRGEGYTF
TRBJ2-1 | TRBV23-1 | CASSQSLYFQLQGHGYEQFF
TRBJ2-1 | TRBV10-3 | CAISVGTSGRNEQFF
TRBJ1-1 | TRBV2 | CASRADRNTEAFF
TRBJ2-5 | TRBV9 | CASSAGRTMQETQYF
TRBJ2-3 | TRBV7-9 | CASSLLGPLGDTQYF
TRBJ2-7 | TRBV27 | CASGPPSAEEQYF
TRBJ1-3 | TRBV7-9 | CASSYPRTTGNTIYF
TRBJ1-6 | TRBV4-1 | CASSHTGDGNSPLHF
TRBJ1-2 | TRBV18 | CASSPLEGADYGYTF
TRBJ2-5 | TRBV19 | CASSPTVRETQYF
TRBJ1-5 | TRBV6-1 | CASRQGGNQPQHF
TRBJ2-7 | TRBV18 | CASSPGTGGFYEQYF
TRBJ2-7 | TRBV6-1 | CASSAASGYYEQYF
TRBJ2-7 | TRBV30 | CAWSPGGDYEQYF
TRBJ2-1 | TRBV7-9 | CASSLVAALSSYNEQFF
TRBJ2-3 | TRBV7-2 | CASSPGTTRTDTQYF
TRBJ1-4 | TRBV5-4 | CASSEGQGRNEKLFF
TRBJ1-1 | TRBV5-1 | CASSFDRNTEAFF
TRBJ1-4 | TRBV5-1 | CASSHRDRDEKLFF
TRBJ2-3 | TRBV7-8 | CASSLPSGYADTQYF
TRBJ1-4 | TRBV30 | CAWSESLVGHPSGWEKLFF
TRBJ2-5 | TRBV2 | CASLRTGARGETQYF
TRBJ2-3 | TRBV6-5 | CASSSTQGRADTQYF